The text below deals with one T cell receptor beta chain. In this sample, this clone turned up a few times. Its antigen is unknown. No much larger clone is present one base from it, and per-base qualities are unavailable. The library came from the immunoSEQ multiplex PCR assay. The deep sequencing platform assayed around 94,000 TCR templates per sample. Genomic DNA extracted from sorted T cells was the material used for TCRbeta CDR3 sequencing. The authors' pipeline ran thus. The R programming language was used for clonal analysis of TCRbeta CDR3 data. Comparing unstimulated samples against CFSE-low samples taken after the reaction was how alloreactive CD4+ and CD8+ clones were defined. Regulatory or non-regulatory origin of alloreactive CD4+ clones was assigned by matching sequences to the sorted unstimulated Treg and non-Treg repertoires. This is the immuneACCESS table as TCRdb keeps it, with only in-frame sequences that have V and J called. A part of the clones is gone; compared with another copy, unresolved V genes explain less than half, and the rest is unexplained. V and J calls and clone size are given by that table; D and trimming were obtained from the DNA. For this sample there are about 120,000 clones; around 94% appear just once. Jointly, the top ten make up 1.5% to 2% of the sample.

These data are taken from a study of siplizumab effects on memory and regulatory T cells (dated by TCRdb to about 2019). For the wider study: The study examined how the anti-CD2 antibody siplizumab affects alloreactive T-cell subsets in allogeneic mixed lymphocyte reactions built from human PBMCs.

Sorted unstimulated T cells, along with proliferating T cells recovered from mixed lymphocyte reactions, underwent TCRbeta CDR3 sequencing. Fresh whole blood from fewer than 11 HLA-typed healthy donors was used to isolate PBMCs. To map where alloreactive clones came from, unstimulated CD4+ non-regulatory T cells were FACS-sorted. Study-wide conclusions, independent of this receptor: Among mappable alloreactive CD4+ clones, the Treg-derived fraction averaged approximately 63% with siplizumab versus roughly 30% in control reactions. About 75-96% of proliferating CD4+ or CD8+ clones could not be given a naive or memory phenotype. Sequences below about 10^-5 frequency were poorly captured, so only a minor fraction of alloreactive clones could be mapped to unstimulated subsets. Compared with memory T cells, unstimulated naive T cells appeared more diverse, and naive cells seemed to make a substantial contribution to the alloresponse. Siplizumab significantly reduced the cumulative frequency of alloreactive sequences traceable to unstimulated CD4+ memory T cells. Whether proliferating Tregs from siplizumab cultures were suppressive was not functionally confirmed.

This TCR was recovered from a human donor in good health. Sample: non-Treg CD4+ T cells sorted from blood. In light of the paper, this sample's cell subset or site label describes: FACS-sorted unstimulated CD4+ non-regulatory T cells.

The nucleotides read TGTGCCAGCAGCTTGGCGGTTAGTTACACCGGGGAGCTGTTTTTT. Translated, it reads CASSLAVSYTGELFF. The chain joins TRBV5-8 to TRBJ2-2; a confident D gene designation cannot be given. In the germline V gene, CDR1 corresponds to SGHTS and CDR2 to YDEGEE. The CDR3 spans 15 residues, from the cysteine through the phenylalanine. Left in the record is the CDR3 DNA by itself, 45 bases read in frame from the first base. At the junction V is shortened by 0 bases and J by 3 bases, with 9 bases in between. The entire variable domain, with the stretches around the CDR3 drawn from the reference TRBV5-8 and TRBJ2-2 proteins, is EAGVTQSPTHLIKTRGQQATLRCSPISGHTSVYWYQQALGLGLQFLLWYDEGEERNRGNFPPRFSGRQFPNYSSELNVNALELEDSALYLCASSLAVSYTGELFFGEGSRLTVL.